Sequencing of this TCR beta chain was carried out in a study of blood T cell repertoires in COVID-19. Across the study: Italy, Spain and the United States were the sources of the convalescent and acute COVID-19 samples.

Assay used: immunoSEQ multiplex PCR; TCRdb lists only in-frame clones, some missing. The data contain about 240,000 clones, about four fifths of them singletons. Sequencing was carried out using peripheral blood. This sequence was found in a woman aged 80 or over with COVID-19, enrolled during active disease.

Written as DNA, the CDR3 is TGTGCCAGTAGTAAGGGTCGAGGGACCCACAGGGAGCCCCAGCATTTT. Protein: CASSKGRGTHREPQHF. The chain is built from TRBV19 and TRBJ1-5, with D possibly matching TRBD1 (6 bases). The V end was cut by 4 bases, the J end by 8 bases, with 21 bases between. Germline values: CDR1 LNHDA, CDR2 SQIVND (reference sequence). CDR3 length: 16 amino acids. The full variable domain, its missing parts supplied by reference TRBV19 and TRBJ1-5, is DGGITQSPKYLFRKEGQNVTLSCEQNLNHDAMYWYRQDPGQGLRLIYYSQIVNDFQKGDIAEGYSVSREKKESFPLTVTSAQKNPTAFYLCASSKGRGTHREPQHFGDGTRLSIL.